These 18 T cell receptor beta chains share one sample of origin, sequenced in a study of OX40 agonist ivuxolimab in advanced cancers. Method: immunoSEQ multiplex PCR; TCRdb's copy keeps in-frame clones and lacks some. The sample contains tens of thousands of clones, more than 65% of which appear only once. Specimen: CD4+ or CD8+ T cells sorted from blood, collected in a trial of the OX40 agonist ivuxolimab. Receptors were obtained from an adult with an advanced solid tumor such as melanoma, head and neck, liver or kidney cancer.

In its sample, this clone was seen a few times. The chain has TRBV7-2 and TRBJ1-5; D gene uncertain. Trimming stripped 0 bases from V and 2 bases from J, with 2 bases between. CDR1 SGHTA and CDR2 FQGNSA come from the germline V gene. CDR3 length equals 13 residues. The CDR3 loop reads CASSLARNQPQHF. The CDR3 coding sequence is TGTGCCAGCAGCTTAGCTCGCAATCAGCCCCAGCATTTT.

The rearrangement joins TRBV4-1 to TRBJ2-2; no reliable D call. CDR1 MGHRA and CDR2 YSYEKL come from the germline V gene. V was shortened by 4 bases and J by 4 bases, with 13 bases between the two germline ends. This CDR3 spans 15 amino acids. Written as DNA, the CDR3 is TGCGCCAGCAGCCTACTATCAGAGTCCACCGGGGAGCTGTTTTTT. Translation gives CASSLLSESTGELFF.

J is TRBJ2-1 and V is TRBV10-3; a possible D gene is TRBD2 (6 bases). V lost 7 bases and J lost 2, with 21 bases in between. The CDR3 is 17 residues long. CDR1 and CDR2 (germline): ENHRY, SYGVKD. CDR3 nucleotides: TGTGCCATCAACAAAGGCCCCGGGGGAGGTACCTACAATGAGCAGTTCTTC. Encoded protein: CAINKGPGGGTYNEQFF.

The table lists this clone with a count of one. This chain links TRBV4-1 with TRBJ2-5; no firm D call. CDR3 size: 13 residues. Germline V gene data show CDR1 as MGHRA and CDR2 as YSYEKL. The V end lost 1 base, the J end lost 6 bases, and 9 bases lay between the germline ends. This chain's CDR3 is CASSQGDEKTQYF. As DNA, the CDR3 is TGCGCCAGCAGCCAAGGGGATGAGAAGACCCAGTACTTC.

The chain couples TRBV29-1 to TRBJ1-1; TRBD1 might be the D (5 bases). With 2 bases removed from V and 10 bases from J, the gap between germline ends came to 17 bases. The germline V gene has CDR1 SQVTM and CDR2 ANQGSEA. The CDR3 consists of 13 residues. As DNA, the CDR3 is TGCAGCGTTGAACGGTCGTCCCAGGGTACAGCTTTCTTT. Translated: CSVERSSQGTAFF.

The chain employs TRBV6-4 and TRBJ2-7, with D possibly being TRBD1 or TRBD2 (5 bases each). V was shortened by 2 bases and J by 1 base, with 9 bases between the two germline ends. CDR3 length: 14 residues. Germline lookup yields CDR1 MRHNA and CDR2 SNTAGT. The CDR3: CASSDGGRSYEQYF. CDR3 in DNA: TGTGCCAGCAGTGACGGGGGAAGGTCCTACGAGCAGTACTTC.

The V gene is TRBV6-1, the J gene TRBJ2-7; 7 bases fit TRBD1. Germline V lookup: CDR1 MNHNS, CDR2 SASEGT. V lost 5 bases to trimming and J lost 2 bases; unmatched junction nucleotides: 15. This CDR3 spans 17 amino acids. The CDR3 loop reads CASSQGGPFTVPYEQYF. The CDR3, as DNA: TGTGCCAGCAGTCAAGGGGGCCCCTTTACGGTCCCCTACGAGCAGTACTTC.

Within the sample, this clone is medium-sized. V usage is TRBV15 and J usage is TRBJ2-3, with TRBD2 matching 15 bases. V lost 1 base, J lost 4 bases, and 0 bases stayed unmatched. This CDR3 contains 16 residues. Germline loops: CDR1 LNHNV, CDR2 YYDKDF (reference sequence). CDR3 loop: CATSRGTSGGADTQYF. CDR3 bases: TGTGCCACCAGCAGAGGGACTAGCGGGGGGGCAGATACGCAGTATTTT.

The V gene is TRBV19, the J gene TRBJ2-7, with 7 bases identical to TRBD1. The CDR3 is 13 residues long. Germline V gives CDR1 LNHDA, CDR2 SQIVND (reference sequence). Germline trimming cut 3 bases from V and 3 bases from J; bases unmatched to any gene: 2. CDR3 DNA: TGTGCCAGTAGTATGGGACAGCTCTACGAGCAGTACTTC. It encodes CASSMGQLYEQYF.

CDR3 loop: CASSQAQGNSNQPQHF. The CDR3 DNA follows: TGTGCCAGCAGCCAAGCGCAAGGTAATAGCAATCAGCCCCAGCATTTT. The chain links TRBV4-2 to TRBJ1-5, with no clear D. Trimming left V 1 base short and J 0 bases short, with 10 bases between. Looked up from germline, CDR1 is LGHNA and CDR2 is YNFKEQ. The CDR3 extends over 16 amino acids.

This CDR3 reads CASSPDPSSTDTQYF. CDR3 sequence (DNA): TGCGCCAGCAGCCCCGACCCTTCTAGCACAGATACGCAGTATTTT. The chain uses TRBV5-1 and TRBJ2-3; D ambiguous. This CDR3 is 15 amino acids long. Germline-derived CDR1 and CDR2 are SGHRS and YFSETQ. Deletions cut 4 bases from V and 0 bases from J, with 12 bases between.

The V gene is TRBV5-4, the J gene TRBJ2-2; D not certain. Germline V CDR1 and CDR2: SGHNT, YYREEE (reference sequence). The V and J ends lost 0 bases and 2 bases respectively, with 5 bases between them. The CDR3 sequence is 14 residues long. Here the CDR3 DNA reads TGTGCCAGCAGCTTGGAGGATAACACCGGGGAGCTGTTTTTT. Translating gives CASSLEDNTGELFF.

The V call is TRBV27, the J call TRBJ1-4; D is perhaps TRBD1 (5 bases). The CDR3 covers 16 residues. V was cut by 7 bases and J by 6 bases, with 21 bases left in between. Per the germline V gene, CDR1 is MNHEY and CDR2 is SMNVEV (reference sequence). CDR3 bases: TGTGCCAGCAAGCCTCTTTTGTGGGGGGGGGATGAAAAACTGTTTTTT. The encoded protein is CASKPLLWGGDEKLFF.

This chain links TRBV6-5 with TRBJ2-2; D may be TRBD1 (5 bases). The CDR3 has 14 residues. Trimming removed 8 bases at V and 4 bases at J, with 14 bases between. Germline V CDR1 and CDR2: MNHEY, SVGAGI. The CDR3 DNA reads TGTGCCAGCTCTCCGAATCAGGGCACCGGGGAGCTGTTTTTT. It encodes CASSPNQGTGELFF.

The genes are TRBV7-9 and TRBJ1-6; possibly TRBD1 for D (5 bases). V shed 7 bases and J shed 9 bases, with 16 bases lying between them. Per germline, CDR1 SEHNR and CDR2 FQNEAQ (reference sequence). The CDR3 is made up of 14 amino acids. CDR3 sequence reads: CASTAQGDGSPLHF. Written as DNA, the CDR3 is TGTGCCAGCACCGCCCAGGGTGACGGTTCACCCCTCCACTTT. Together with reference TRBV7-9 and TRBJ1-6, the CDR3 gives the full variable domain: DTGVSQNPRHKITKRGQNVTFRCDPISEHNRLYWYRQTLGQGPEFLTYFQNEAQLEKSRLLSDRFSAERPKGSFSTLEIQRTEQGDSAMYLCASTAQGDGSPLHFGNGTRLTVT.

J is TRBJ1-4 and V is TRBV4-1, with 10 bases matching TRBD1. There are 14 residues in the CDR3. Trimming removed 6 bases from V and 8 bases from J; junction bases left unmatched: 6. Germline V gives CDR1 MGHRA, CDR2 YSYEKL. CDR3 in DNA: TGCGCCAGCAGGGACAGGGGGAGTCGGGAAAAACTGTTTTTT. Translated, it gives CASRDRGSREKLFF.

This chain uses TRBV5-1 with TRBJ2-5; 11 bases agree with TRBD2. With 0 bases clipped from V and 5 bases from J, the junction kept 3 bases outside the gene matches. Germline CDR1 and CDR2: SGHRS and YFSETQ. The CDR3 contains 15 residues. The CDR3 region has the DNA TGCGCCAGCAGCTTGGGACTAGCGGGGATCGAGACCCAGTACTTC. It is translated as CASSLGLAGIETQYF.

Worth noting for this clone: Other DNA sequences in the same sample also yield this CDR3. The CDR3 spells CASSVGGRYEQYF. In DNA, the CDR3 is TGTGCCAGCAGCGTGGGGGGAAGGTACGAGCAGTACTTC. The chain uses TRBV2 and TRBJ2-7; D perhaps matches TRBD2 (6 bases). The germline V gene has CDR1 SNHLY and CDR2 FYNNEI. This CDR3 spans 13 amino acids. With 6 bases removed from V and 4 bases from J, the gap between germline ends came to 13 bases.